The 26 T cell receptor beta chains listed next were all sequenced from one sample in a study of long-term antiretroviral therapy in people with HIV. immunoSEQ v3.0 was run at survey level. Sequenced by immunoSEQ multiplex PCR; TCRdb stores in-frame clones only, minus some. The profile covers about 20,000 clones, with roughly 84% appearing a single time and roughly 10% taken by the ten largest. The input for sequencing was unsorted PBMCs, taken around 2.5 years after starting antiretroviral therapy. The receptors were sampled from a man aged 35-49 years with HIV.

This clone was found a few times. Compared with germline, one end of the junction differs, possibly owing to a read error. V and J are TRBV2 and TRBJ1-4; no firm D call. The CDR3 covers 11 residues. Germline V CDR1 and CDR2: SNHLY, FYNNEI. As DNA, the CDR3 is TGTGCCAGCAGTGAAAGGCAGAATCTTAAGTTT. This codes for CASSERQNLKF.

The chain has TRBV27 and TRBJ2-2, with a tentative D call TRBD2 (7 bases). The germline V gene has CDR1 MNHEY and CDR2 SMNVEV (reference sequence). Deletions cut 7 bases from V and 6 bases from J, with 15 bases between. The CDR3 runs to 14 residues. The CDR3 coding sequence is TGTGCCAGCACCTTAAGGGGGGGGCCCGGGGAGCTGTTTTTT. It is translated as CASTLRGGPGELFF.

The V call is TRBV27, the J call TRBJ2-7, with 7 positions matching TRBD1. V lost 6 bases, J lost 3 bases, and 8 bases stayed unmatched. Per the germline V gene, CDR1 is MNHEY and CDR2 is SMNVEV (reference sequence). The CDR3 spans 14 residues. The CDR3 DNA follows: TGTGCCAGCAGGAACTCGGGACAGCGCTACGAGCAGTACTTC. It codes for CASRNSGQRYEQYF.

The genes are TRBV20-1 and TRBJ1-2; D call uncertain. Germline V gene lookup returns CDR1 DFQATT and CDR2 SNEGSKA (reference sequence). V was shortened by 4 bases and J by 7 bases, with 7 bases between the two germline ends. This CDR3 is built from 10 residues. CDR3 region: CSATLGGYTF. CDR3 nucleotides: TGCAGTGCTACCTTGGGTGGCTACACCTTC.

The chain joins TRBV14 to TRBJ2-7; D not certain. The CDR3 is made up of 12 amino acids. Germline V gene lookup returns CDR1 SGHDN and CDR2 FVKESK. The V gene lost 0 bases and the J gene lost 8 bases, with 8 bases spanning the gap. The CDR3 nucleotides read TGTGCCAGCAGCCAAGACCCCCTTAAGCAGTACTTC. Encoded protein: CASSQDPLKQYF.

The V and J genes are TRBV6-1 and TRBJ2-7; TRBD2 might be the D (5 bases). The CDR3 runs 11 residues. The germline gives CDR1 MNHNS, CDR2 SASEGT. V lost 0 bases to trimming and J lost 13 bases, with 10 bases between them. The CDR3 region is CASSEAPGKYF. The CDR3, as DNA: TGTGCCAGCAGTGAAGCCCCGGGGAAATACTTC.

CDR3 region: CASSESSGGRDTQYF. The CDR3 coding sequence is TGTGCCAGCAGTGAAAGTAGCGGGGGGAGGGATACGCAGTATTTT. This rearrangement joins TRBV6-1 to TRBJ2-3, with TRBD2 matching over 10 bases. The CDR3 loop spans 15 amino acids. V shed 2 bases and J 6 bases; nucleotides not matched to a gene: 5. From germline, CDR1 is MNHNS and CDR2 SASEGT.

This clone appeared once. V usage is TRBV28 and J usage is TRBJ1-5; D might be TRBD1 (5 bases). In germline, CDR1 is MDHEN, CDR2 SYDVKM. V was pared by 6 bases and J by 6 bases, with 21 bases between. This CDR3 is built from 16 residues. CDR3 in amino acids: CASSLTGPRAGQPQHF. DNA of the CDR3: TGTGCCAGCAGCCTCACGGGGCCAAGGGCGGGTCAGCCCCAGCATTTT.

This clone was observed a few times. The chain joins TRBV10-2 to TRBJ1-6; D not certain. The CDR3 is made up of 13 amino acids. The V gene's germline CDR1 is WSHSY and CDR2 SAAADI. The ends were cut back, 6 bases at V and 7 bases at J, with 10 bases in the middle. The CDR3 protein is CASREGKNSPLHF. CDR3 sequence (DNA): TGCGCCAGCAGGGAAGGGAAGAATTCACCCCTCCACTTT.

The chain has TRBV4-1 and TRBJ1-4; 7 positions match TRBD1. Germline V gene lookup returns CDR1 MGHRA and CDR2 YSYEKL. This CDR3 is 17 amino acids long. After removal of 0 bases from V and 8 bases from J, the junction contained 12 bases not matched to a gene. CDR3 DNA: TGCGCCAGCAGCCAAGACCAATACAGGGGTGCACGGGAAAAACTGTTTTTT. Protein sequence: CASSQDQYRGAREKLFF.

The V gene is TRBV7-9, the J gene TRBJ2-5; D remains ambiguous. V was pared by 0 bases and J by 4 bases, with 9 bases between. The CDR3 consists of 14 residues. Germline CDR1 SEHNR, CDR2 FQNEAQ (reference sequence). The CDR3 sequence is CASSLAGKGETQYF. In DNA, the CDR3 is TGTGCCAGCAGCTTAGCAGGGAAGGGAGAGACCCAGTACTTC. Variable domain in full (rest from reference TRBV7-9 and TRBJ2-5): DTGVSQNPRHKITKRGQNVTFRCDPISEHNRLYWYRQTLGQGPEFLTYFQNEAQLEKSRLLSDRFSAERPKGSFSTLEIQRTEQGDSAMYLCASSLAGKGETQYFGPGTRLLVL.

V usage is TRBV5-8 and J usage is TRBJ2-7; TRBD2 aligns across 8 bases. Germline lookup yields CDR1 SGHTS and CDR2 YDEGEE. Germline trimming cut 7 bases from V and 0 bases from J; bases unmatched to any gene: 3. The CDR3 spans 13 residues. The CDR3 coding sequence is TGTGCCAGCCGGGCGGGAGGCTCCTACGAGCAGTACTTC. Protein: CASRAGGSYEQYF.

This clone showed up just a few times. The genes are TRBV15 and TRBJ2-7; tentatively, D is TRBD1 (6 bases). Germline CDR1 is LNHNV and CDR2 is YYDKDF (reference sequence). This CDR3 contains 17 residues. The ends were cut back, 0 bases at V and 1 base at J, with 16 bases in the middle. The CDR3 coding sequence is TGTGCCACCAGCAGAGAACCCGGACAGACATCTTCCTACGAGCAGTACTTC. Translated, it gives CATSREPGQTSSYEQYF. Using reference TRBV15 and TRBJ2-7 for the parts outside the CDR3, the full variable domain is DAMVIQNPRYQVTQFGKPVTLSCSQTLNHNVMYWYQQKSSQAPKLLFHYYDKDFNNEADTPDNFQSRRPNTSFCFLDIRSPGLGDTAMYLCATSREPGQTSSYEQYFGPGTRLTVT.

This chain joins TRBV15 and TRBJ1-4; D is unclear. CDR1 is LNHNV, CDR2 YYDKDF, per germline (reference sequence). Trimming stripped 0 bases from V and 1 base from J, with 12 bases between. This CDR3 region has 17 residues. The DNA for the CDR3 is TGTGCCACCAGCAGAGACCCCGCCCGGGGAACTAATGAAAAACTGTTTTTT. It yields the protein CATSRDPARGTNEKLFF.

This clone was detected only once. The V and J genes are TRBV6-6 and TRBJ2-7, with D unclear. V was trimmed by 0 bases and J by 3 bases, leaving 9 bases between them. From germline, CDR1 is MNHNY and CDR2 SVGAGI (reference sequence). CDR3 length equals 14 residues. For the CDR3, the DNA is TGTGCCAGCAGTTACTCAATGAGTTTCTACGAGCAGTACTTC. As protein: CASSYSMSFYEQYF.

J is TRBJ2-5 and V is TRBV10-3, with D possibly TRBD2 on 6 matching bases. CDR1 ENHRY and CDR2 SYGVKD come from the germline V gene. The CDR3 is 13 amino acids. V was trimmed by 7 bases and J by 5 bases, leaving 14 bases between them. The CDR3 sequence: CAITRGQEETQYF. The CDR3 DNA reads TGTGCCATCACGCGGGGCCAGGAGGAGACCCAGTACTTC.

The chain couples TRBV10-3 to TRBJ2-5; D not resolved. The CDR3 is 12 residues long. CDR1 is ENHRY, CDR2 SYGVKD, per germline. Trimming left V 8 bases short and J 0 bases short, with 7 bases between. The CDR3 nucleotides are TGTGCCATCGGGTCATACCAAGAGACCCAGTACTTC. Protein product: CAIGSYQETQYF.

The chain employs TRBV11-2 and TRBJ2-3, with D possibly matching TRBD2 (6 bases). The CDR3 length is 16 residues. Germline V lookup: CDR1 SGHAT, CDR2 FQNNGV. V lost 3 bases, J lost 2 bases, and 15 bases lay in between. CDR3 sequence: CASSLGLLIVTDTQYF. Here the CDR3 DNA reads TGTGCCAGCAGCTTGGGACTTTTAATCGTCACAGATACGCAGTATTTT.

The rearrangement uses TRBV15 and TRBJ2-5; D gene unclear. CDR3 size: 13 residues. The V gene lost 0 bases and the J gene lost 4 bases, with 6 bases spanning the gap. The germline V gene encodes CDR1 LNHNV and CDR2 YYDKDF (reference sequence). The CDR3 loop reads CATSREGLETQYF. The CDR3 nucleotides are TGTGCCACCAGCAGAGAAGGTCTAGAGACCCAGTACTTC. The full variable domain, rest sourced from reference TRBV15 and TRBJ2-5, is DAMVIQNPRYQVTQFGKPVTLSCSQTLNHNVMYWYQQKSSQAPKLLFHYYDKDFNNEADTPDNFQSRRPNTSFCFLDIRSPGLGDTAMYLCATSREGLETQYFGPGTRLLVL.

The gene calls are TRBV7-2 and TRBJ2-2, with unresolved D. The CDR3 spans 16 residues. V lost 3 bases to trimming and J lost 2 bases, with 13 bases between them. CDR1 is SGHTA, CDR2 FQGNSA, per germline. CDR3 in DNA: TGTGCCAGCAGCTTGCAATTGACTGGAAACACCGGGGAGCTGTTTTTT. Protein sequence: CASSLQLTGNTGELFF.

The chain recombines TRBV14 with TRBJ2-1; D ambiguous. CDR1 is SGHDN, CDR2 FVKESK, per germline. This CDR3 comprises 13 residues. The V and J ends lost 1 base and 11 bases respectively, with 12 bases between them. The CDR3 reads CASSQGHPAQQFF. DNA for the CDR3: TGTGCCAGCAGCCAAGGGCACCCCGCCCAGCAGTTCTTC.

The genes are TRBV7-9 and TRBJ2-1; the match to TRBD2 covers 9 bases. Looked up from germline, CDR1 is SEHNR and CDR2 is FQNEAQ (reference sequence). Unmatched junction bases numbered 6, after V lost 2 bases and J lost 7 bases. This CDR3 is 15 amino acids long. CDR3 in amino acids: CASSLRVSGSNEQFF. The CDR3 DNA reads TGTGCCAGCAGCTTACGGGTTAGCGGGAGTAATGAGCAGTTCTTC. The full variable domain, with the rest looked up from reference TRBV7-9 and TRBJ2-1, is DTGVSQNPRHKITKRGQNVTFRCDPISEHNRLYWYRQTLGQGPEFLTYFQNEAQLEKSRLLSDRFSAERPKGSFSTLEIQRTEQGDSAMYLCASSLRVSGSNEQFFGPGTRLTVL.

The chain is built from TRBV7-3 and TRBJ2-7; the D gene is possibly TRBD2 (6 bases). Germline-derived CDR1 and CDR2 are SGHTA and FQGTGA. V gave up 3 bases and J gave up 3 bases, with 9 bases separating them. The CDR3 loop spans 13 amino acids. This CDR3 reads CASSLGLNYEQYF. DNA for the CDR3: TGTGCCAGCAGCTTGGGACTTAACTACGAGCAGTACTTC. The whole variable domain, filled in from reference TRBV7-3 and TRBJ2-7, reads GAGVSQTPSNKVTEKGKYVELRCDPISGHTALYWYRQSLGQGPEFLIYFQGTGAADDSGLPNDRFFAVRPEGSVSTLKIQRTERGDSAVYLCASSLGLNYEQYFGPGTRLTVT.

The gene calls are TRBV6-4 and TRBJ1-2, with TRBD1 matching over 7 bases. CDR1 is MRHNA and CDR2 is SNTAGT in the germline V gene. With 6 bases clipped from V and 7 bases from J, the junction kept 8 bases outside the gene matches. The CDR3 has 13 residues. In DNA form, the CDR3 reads TGTGCCAGCAGCGAAGGGGGCGGTGGTGGCTACACCTTC. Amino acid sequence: CASSEGGGGGYTF.

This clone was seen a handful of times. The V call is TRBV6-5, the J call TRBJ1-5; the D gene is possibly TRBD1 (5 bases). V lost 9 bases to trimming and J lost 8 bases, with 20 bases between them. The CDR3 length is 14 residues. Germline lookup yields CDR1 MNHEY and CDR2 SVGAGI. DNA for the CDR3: TGTGCCAGAACATTAGACAGCCTAAGGGAGCCCCAGCATTTT. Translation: CARTLDSLREPQHF.

The CDR3 spells CASGLGPGNTIYF. In DNA, the CDR3 is TGTGCCAGCGGTCTGGGGCCGGGAAACACCATATATTTT. The rearrangement joins TRBV6-1 to TRBJ1-3; TRBD1 might be the D (5 bases). This CDR3 spans 13 amino acids. V was cut by 8 bases and J by 4 bases, with 12 bases left in between. Germline V lookup: CDR1 MNHNS, CDR2 SASEGT.